The 25 T cell receptor beta chains given below trace back to one sample, sequenced in a study of radiotherapy plus CTLA-4 blockade in lung cancer. Assay used: immunoSEQ multiplex PCR; TCRdb lists only in-frame clones, some missing. The data hold 65,000 to 100,000 clones, with roughly 80% observed a single time. Sequencing used peripheral blood, obtained from a patient treated with radiotherapy plus ipilimumab. All receptors come from a human donor with non-small cell lung cancer who had stable disease on radiotherapy plus ipilimumab.

The chain links TRBV7-3 to TRBJ2-7; D is uncertain. This CDR3 has 14 amino acids. Germline loops: CDR1 SGHTA, CDR2 FQGTGA. The germline V and J ends were trimmed by 2 bases and 4 bases, with 12 bases remaining between them. Here the CDR3 reads CASSLVLGTYEQYF. The CDR3 nucleotides are TGTGCCAGCAGCTTAGTCCTTGGTACTTACGAGCAGTACTTC.

J is TRBJ1-2 and V is TRBV6-9; D not certain. Trimming pared 5 bases from V and 5 bases from J, leaving 12 bases between. Germline-derived CDR1 and CDR2 are MNHGY and SVAAGI. The length of the CDR3 is 13 residues. The CDR3 reads CASSAEGGYGYTF. CDR3 DNA: TGTGCCAGCAGTGCCGAGGGTGGGTATGGCTACACCTTC.

The V gene is TRBV19, the J gene TRBJ2-3, with D unresolved. The length of the CDR3 is 12 residues. Germline CDR1 and CDR2: LNHDA and SQIVND (reference sequence). Trimming cost V 3 bases and J 4 bases, with 5 bases left between them. In DNA, the CDR3 is TGTGCCAGTAGTATGTCCCCAGATACGCAGTATTTT. Its translation is CASSMSPDTQYF.

V is TRBV10-2 and J is TRBJ1-2, with TRBD1 identical over 7 bases. J lost 6 bases, V lost 6 bases, and 7 bases had no gene match. In germline, CDR1 is WSHSY, CDR2 SAAADI. The CDR3 is 13 amino acids. This CDR3 is CASREQGMDGYTF. CDR3 DNA: TGCGCCAGCAGGGAACAGGGGATGGATGGCTACACCTTC.

This chain uses TRBV27 with TRBJ2-1, with TRBD2 matching 12 bases. V shed 7 bases and J 5 bases; nucleotides not matched to a gene: 9. The CDR3 sequence is 16 residues long. Looked up from germline, CDR1 is MNHEY and CDR2 is SMNVEV (reference sequence). DNA of the CDR3: TGTGCCAGCACCCAGCAACTAGCGGGAGGTAACAATGAGCAGTTCTTC. It yields the protein CASTQQLAGGNNEQFF.

The chain recombines TRBV2 with TRBJ2-5; 9 bases are a match to TRBD2. The V and J ends lost 5 bases and 5 bases, in that order; junction bases with no gene match: 9. CDR1 and CDR2 (germline): SNHLY, FYNNEI. The CDR3 has 15 amino acids. In DNA, the CDR3 is TGTGCCAGCAGTTTCCGAGCGGGGGGAGGTGAGACCCAGTACTTC. It is translated as CASSFRAGGGETQYF. Drawing the rest from reference TRBV2 and TRBJ2-5, the complete variable domain is EPEVTQTPSHQVTQMGQEVILRCVPISNHLYFYWYRQILGQKVEFLVSFYNNEISEKSEIFDDQFSVERPDGSNFTLKIRSTKLEDSAMYFCASSFRAGGGETQYFGPGTRLLVL.

The J gene is TRBJ2-5, the V gene TRBV7-8; D gene unclear. This CDR3 is built from 16 residues. Between the trimmed V and J ends, which lost 5 bases and 5 bases, there was a span of 21 bases. Per germline, CDR1 SGHVS and CDR2 FQNEAQ. The CDR3 DNA reads TGTGCCAGCAGCCCGCCAAGAAGTGGCAAGGTTGAGACCCAGTACTTC. It translates to CASSPPRSGKVETQYF.

This rearrangement joins TRBV4-2 to TRBJ2-1; TRBD1 matches at 7 bases. J gave up 10 bases and V 4 bases, and 22 bases lay outside the gene matches. The CDR3 has 18 residues. Germline CDR1 LGHNA, CDR2 YNFKEQ. CDR3 in DNA: TGTGCCAGCAGCCTTCCTCGACAGGGAAGGATTACGGAGGACGAGCAGTTCTTC. Encoded protein: CASSLPRQGRITEDEQFF.

The rearrangement uses TRBV6-5 and TRBJ1-5, with D possibly TRBD1 on 5 matching bases. The germline V gene encodes CDR1 MNHEY and CDR2 SVGAGI. The CDR3 runs 13 residues. The V gene lost 8 bases and the J gene lost 3 bases, with 11 bases spanning the gap. The CDR3 loop reads CASQQDPNQPQHF. The CDR3 DNA reads TGTGCCAGCCAACAGGACCCCAATCAGCCCCAGCATTTT.

The CDR3 DNA reads as TGTGCCAGCACAAGTAGCGGGGGCCAAGATACGCAGTATTTT. Its protein product is CASTSSGGQDTQYF. The chain is built from TRBV9 and TRBJ2-3; 9 nucleotides agree with TRBD2. The CDR3 contains 14 residues. The ends lost 6 bases at V and 5 bases at J; junction bases unmatched: 7. Per the germline V gene, CDR1 is SGDLS and CDR2 is YYNGEE.

V is TRBV2 and J is TRBJ1-2; 10 bases match TRBD1. Germline CDR1 is SNHLY and CDR2 is FYNNEI. The V segment lost 7 bases and the J segment 4 bases; nucleotides outside the gene matches: 6. The CDR3 has 14 residues. The CDR3 loop reads CASNDRGRSYGYTF. For the CDR3, the DNA is TGTGCCAGCAACGACAGGGGGCGTAGCTATGGCTACACCTTC.

V gene TRBV11-2 combines with J gene TRBJ2-1; 10 bases are a match to TRBD2. Germline CDR1 is SGHAT and CDR2 is FQNNGV. V was clipped by 6 bases and J by 0 bases; unmatched bases: 5. The CDR3 loop spans 16 amino acids. In DNA form, the CDR3 reads TGTGCCAGCAGGTTGAGACTAGCGGGCTCCTACAATGAGCAGTTCTTC. Translated: CASRLRLAGSYNEQFF. The full variable domain, its missing parts supplied by reference TRBV11-2 and TRBJ2-1, is EAGVAQSPRYKIIEKRQSVAFWCNPISGHATLYWYQQILGQGPKLLIQFQNNGVVDDSQLPKDRFSAERLKGVDSTLKIQPAKLEDSAVYLCASRLRLAGSYNEQFFGPGTRLTVL.

In nucleotides, the CDR3 is TGTGCCAGCAGCCCCCGGACAGGGCCTTCGGCTAACTATGGCTACACCTTC. As protein: CASSPRTGPSANYGYTF. This chain uses TRBV9 with TRBJ1-2, with TRBD1 identical over 8 bases. V lost 4 bases and J lost 0; bases outside the gene matches: 11. CDR1 is SGDLS and CDR2 is YYNGEE in the germline V gene. The CDR3 totals 17 residues.

The CDR3 here is CASSLVRDPSYEQYF. The CDR3 nucleotides read TGTGCCAGCAGCTTAGTAAGGGATCCCTCCTACGAGCAGTACTTC. The chain links TRBV11-2 to TRBJ2-7; D gene uncertain. The germline V gene has CDR1 SGHAT and CDR2 FQNNGV. Trimming shortened V by 1 base and J by 0 bases, and 10 bases separated the two germline ends. The CDR3 extends over 15 amino acids.

This chain uses TRBV19 with TRBJ2-5, with 7 bases aligning to TRBD1. V was clipped by 5 bases and J by 4 bases; unmatched bases: 13. This CDR3 spans 16 amino acids. Germline CDR1 is LNHDA and CDR2 is SQIVND (reference sequence). The CDR3 DNA reads TGTGCCAGTAGTCGTCGACACCAAGGGGGCCGAGAGACCCAGTACTTC. Its protein is CASSRRHQGGRETQYF.

The rearrangement uses TRBV6-4 and TRBJ2-3; maybe TRBD1 (6 bases). Germline-derived CDR1 and CDR2 are MRHNA and SNTAGT. Trimming stripped 2 bases from V and 4 bases from J, with 7 bases between. This CDR3 has 13 residues. As DNA, the CDR3 is TGTGCCAGCAGTGACCAGGGGTCAGATACGCAGTATTTT. This encodes CASSDQGSDTQYF.

The chain is built from TRBV6-1 and TRBJ2-7; TRBD2 agrees at 7 bases. CDR3 length equals 16 residues. With V trimmed by 3 bases and J by 3 bases, 11 bases remained unmatched. Germline CDR1 is MNHNS and CDR2 is SASEGT. The CDR3 nucleotides are TGTGCCAGCAGTGAGGGTATGGGGGGGAAGTTCTACGAGCAGTACTTC. Translating it yields CASSEGMGGKFYEQYF.

This chain connects TRBV10-3 to TRBJ2-3; the match to TRBD1 covers 9 bases. Germline assignment: CDR1 ENHRY and CDR2 SYGVKD. This CDR3 contains 15 residues. V dropped 3 bases and J dropped 3; count of bases not matched to a gene: 4. The CDR3 nucleotides read TGTGCCATCAGTGAAACCGGGACAGGGACAGATACGCAGTATTTT. Its translation is CAISETGTGTDTQYF.

This clone turned up a few times. The V and J genes are TRBV6-1 and TRBJ1-2; 9 bases line up with TRBD1. CDR1 MNHNS and CDR2 SASEGT come from the germline V gene. V trimming: 10 bases; J trimming: 7 bases; junction bases outside the gene matches: 13. The CDR3 is 14 residues long. Here the CDR3 DNA reads TGTGCCACCCATCCGGGACAGGGTACGGGTGGCTACACCTTC. Residues: CATHPGQGTGGYTF.

J is TRBJ2-5 and V is TRBV5-1; 13 positions agree with TRBD2. The CDR3 has 16 amino acids. Germline V lookup: CDR1 SGHRS, CDR2 YFSETQ. J was trimmed by 2 bases and V by 4 bases; bases with no gene match: 5. The CDR3, as DNA: TGCGCCAGCAGCGTGAAACTAGCGGGGGGGCAAGAGACCCAGTACTTC. It is translated as CASSVKLAGGQETQYF.

This clone occurred a few times. V and J are TRBV28 and TRBJ1-6; D unclear. The V gene lost 6 bases and the J gene lost 4 bases, with 4 bases spanning the gap. The CDR3 runs 12 residues. Germline V CDR1 and CDR2: MDHEN, SYDVKM. The CDR3 DNA follows: TGTGCCAGCAGCCTTTATAATTCACCCCTCCACTTT. Its protein product is CASSLYNSPLHF.

This chain uses TRBV5-4 with TRBJ1-1; D is uncertain. Germline V gene sequence: CDR1 SGHNT, CDR2 YYREEE (reference sequence). CDR3 length: 14 amino acids. V was trimmed by 0 bases and J by 1 base, leaving 7 bases between them. The CDR3 sequence is CASSLVGGNTEAFF. CDR3 in DNA: TGTGCCAGCAGCTTGGTTGGCGGGAACACTGAAGCTTTCTTT. The variable domain in full, completed from reference TRBV5-4 and TRBJ1-1, reads ETGVTQSPTHLIKTRGQQVTLRCSSQSGHNTVSWYQQALGQGPQFIFQYYREEENGRGNFPPRFSGLQFPNYSSELNVNALELDDSALYLCASSLVGGNTEAFFGQGTRLTVV.

DNA of the CDR3: TGTGCCAGCCTTGCAGGAAGGACTGAAGCTTTCTTT. It yields the protein CASLAGRTEAFF. The rearrangement uses TRBV6-1 and TRBJ1-1, with D uncertain. Germline-derived CDR1 and CDR2 are MNHNS and SASEGT. Trimming pared 8 bases from V and 5 bases from J, leaving 12 bases between. CDR3 length: 12 amino acids.

This rearrangement joins TRBV18 to TRBJ2-5; 9 bases are a match to TRBD1. From germline, CDR1 is KGHSH and CDR2 LQKENI. The CDR3 runs to 15 residues. The V gene end was trimmed by 4 bases and the J gene end by 4 bases; junction bases not matched to a gene: 7. The CDR3 bases are TGTGCCAGCTCACATAACAGGGGGCGCGGAGAGACCCAGTACTTC. Protein: CASSHNRGRGETQYF.

The chain links TRBV5-5 to TRBJ2-2, with 8 bases matching TRBD2. CDR3 length: 17 amino acids. Trimming cost V 0 bases and J 4 bases; bases outside gene matches: 8. Germline CDR1 reads SGHKS; CDR2 reads YYEKEE (reference sequence). CDR3 sequence: CASSLVTSARITGELFF. CDR3 in DNA: TGTGCCAGCAGCTTGGTGACTAGCGCACGGATCACCGGGGAGCTGTTTTTT.